A selection of T cell receptor beta chains follows, all from one sample in a study of T-cell reconstitution after alpha-beta-depleted transplantation in children. TCRdb re-called the PCR reads with MiXCR, one entry per CDR3 protein. This sample has 600,000 to 800,000 distinct CDR3 sequences, with 13% found just once. This specimen was PBMCs, taken before TCRalphabeta/CD19-depleted stem cell transplant. The receptors originated from a girl aged 2-9 years with congenital amegakaryocytic thrombocytopenia, due to receive a stem cell transplant. Each CDR3 is given with its conserved first and last residue. A D gene is named only where the DNA matches it firmly. Some rows mark clone size as missing; the rest say once, few, many or name a class of expanded clone.

CDR3 length: 18
D gene: .
J gene: TRBJ1-5
clone size: .
V gene: TRBV28
CDR3 DNA: TGTGCCAGCAGTTACCCACCGGCTGGGAAATATAGCAATCAGCCCCAGCATTTT
CDR3 protein: CASSYPPAGKYSNQPQHF

CDR3 length: 16
D gene: TRBD2
J gene: TRBJ2-2
clone size: .
V gene: TRBV7-8
CDR3 DNA: TGTGCCAGCAGCTACAGACTAGCGGGAGACACCGGGGAGCTGTTTTTT
CDR3 protein: CASSYRLAGDTGELFF

CDR3 length: 12
D gene: TRBD2
J gene: TRBJ2-3
clone size: few
V gene: TRBV20-1
CDR3 DNA: TGCAGCCTTTGGGGGAGGGCATATACGCAGTATTTT
CDR3 protein: CSLWGRAYTQYF

CDR3 length: 15
D gene: TRBD1
J gene: TRBJ2-5
clone size: few
V gene: TRBV7-2
CDR3 DNA: TGTGCCAGCAACCAGGGGGTTACGGTCCAAGAGACCCAGTACTTC
CDR3 protein: CASNQGVTVQETQYF

CDR3 length: 15
D gene: .
J gene: TRBJ2-3
clone size: .
V gene: TRBV9
CDR3 DNA: TGTGCCAGCAGCGTAGGGGGCGGGAATCCAGATACGCAGTATTTT
CDR3 protein: CASSVGGGNPDTQYF

CDR3 length: 12
D gene: .
J gene: TRBJ1-1
clone size: .
V gene: TRBV12-3/TRBV12-4
CDR3 DNA: TGTGCCAGCCTATGGGTGGGAACTGAAGCTTTCTTT
CDR3 protein: CASLWVGTEAFF

CDR3 length: 12
D gene: .
J gene: TRBJ2-3
clone size: .
V gene: TRBV30
CDR3 DNA: TGTGCCTGGAGTCGTGGGGAAGATACGCAGTATTTT
CDR3 protein: CAWSRGEDTQYF

CDR3 length: 13
D gene: .
J gene: TRBJ2-3
clone size: many
V gene: TRBV5-6
CDR3 DNA: TGTGCCAGCAGCTTGGCGGCGACAGATACGCAGTATTTT
CDR3 protein: CASSLAATDTQYF

CDR3 length: 14
D gene: .
J gene: TRBJ2-7
clone size: many
V gene: TRBV20-1
CDR3 DNA: TGCAGTGCTAGAGATCTCTGGGACCCCTACGAGCAGTACTTC
CDR3 protein: CSARDLWDPYEQYF

CDR3 length: 15
D gene: .
J gene: TRBJ2-7
clone size: .
V gene: TRBV11-2
CDR3 DNA: TGTGCCAGCAGCGATACCGAGGGGCGGCCCTACGAGCAGTACTTC
CDR3 protein: CASSDTEGRPYEQYF

CDR3 length: 13
D gene: .
J gene: TRBJ2-5
clone size: .
V gene: TRBV20-1
CDR3 DNA: TGCAGTGCTAGAGATCATCGTCAGGACCTCTACCTCTTC
CDR3 protein: CSARDHRQDLYLF

CDR3 length: 15
D gene: .
J gene: TRBJ2-1
clone size: many
V gene: TRBV5-5
CDR3 DNA: TGTGCCAGCAGCGGAGACGGGCGCTCCTACAATGAGCAGTTCTTC
CDR3 protein: CASSGDGRSYNEQFF

CDR3 length: 14
D gene: .
J gene: TRBJ2-2
clone size: .
V gene: TRBV12-3/TRBV12-4
CDR3 DNA: TGTGCCAGCAGTTTGTTCGGTTACACCGGGGAGCTGTTTTTT
CDR3 protein: CASSLFGYTGELFF

CDR3 length: 17
D gene: TRBD1
J gene: TRBJ1-2
clone size: few
V gene: TRBV25-1
CDR3 DNA: TGTGCCAGCAGTCCAACCCCGGGACAGGGGACCACCTATGGCTACACCTTC
CDR3 protein: CASSPTPGQGTTYGYTF

CDR3 length: 15
D gene: .
J gene: TRBJ2-7
clone size: .
V gene: TRBV21-1
CDR3 DNA: TGTGCCAGCAGCAAGCCTCACAGGGGGCCTTGGGAGCAGTACTTC
CDR3 protein: CASSKPHRGPWEQYF

CDR3 length: 10
D gene: .
J gene: TRBJ2-3
clone size: many
V gene: TRBV2
CDR3 DNA: TGTGCCAAGGAAGGGGATACGCAGTATTTT
CDR3 protein: CAKEGDTQYF

CDR3 length: 14
D gene: .
J gene: TRBJ1-2
clone size: few
V gene: TRBV6-1
CDR3 DNA: TGTGCCAGCAGTGAGCGATGGGGGAACTATGGCTACACCTTC
CDR3 protein: CASSERWGNYGYTF

CDR3 length: 11
D gene: .
J gene: TRBJ1-1
clone size: .
V gene: TRBV12-3/TRBV12-4
CDR3 DNA: TGTGCCAGCAGTTTGATCTGGGGAGCTTTCTTT
CDR3 protein: CASSLIWGAFF

CDR3 length: 14
D gene: TRBD1
J gene: TRBJ2-2
clone size: many
V gene: TRBV5-1
CDR3 DNA: TGCGCCAGCAGCCCTGGACAGGTAGCCGGGGAGCTGTTTTTT
CDR3 protein: CASSPGQVAGELFF

CDR3 length: 14
D gene: TRBD2
J gene: TRBJ2-3
clone size: few
V gene: TRBV20-1
CDR3 DNA: TGCAGTGCTCCTCGGGCGGGAGCCTTCGATACGCAGTATTTT
CDR3 protein: CSAPRAGAFDTQYF

CDR3 length: 15
D gene: TRBD2
J gene: TRBJ2-1
clone size: many
V gene: TRBV7-2
CDR3 DNA: TGTGCCAGCAGCCCACTAGCGGATCTCCGGGGTGAGCAGTTCTTC
CDR3 protein: CASSPLADLRGEQFF

CDR3 length: 18
D gene: .
J gene: TRBJ2-7
clone size: .
V gene: TRBV7-6
CDR3 DNA: TGTGCCAGCAGCTCCCAGATGAGGGGGTGGGGAAATTCCTACGAGCAGTACTTC
CDR3 protein: CASSSQMRGWGNSYEQYF

CDR3 length: 14
D gene: TRBD1
J gene: TRBJ1-5
clone size: many
V gene: TRBV12-3/TRBV12-4
CDR3 DNA: TGTGCCAGCACCCTGACAGGGGTAGGTCAGCCCCAGCATTTT
CDR3 protein: CASTLTGVGQPQHF

CDR3 length: 12
D gene: .
J gene: TRBJ1-4
clone size: few
V gene: TRBV20-1
CDR3 DNA: TGCAGTGCTCCAGGGTTTAATGAAAAACTGTTTTTT
CDR3 protein: CSAPGFNEKLFF

CDR3 length: 15
D gene: .
J gene: TRBJ2-7
clone size: many
V gene: TRBV7-6
CDR3 DNA: TGTGCCAGCAGCCTCTCTTCCAGCGTTTCCTACGAGCAGTACTTC
CDR3 protein: CASSLSSSVSYEQYF

CDR3 length: 15
D gene: .
J gene: TRBJ1-2
clone size: few
V gene: TRBV15
CDR3 DNA: TGTGCCACCAGCAGAGGAACGGTGGACCGCTATGGCTACACCTTC
CDR3 protein: CATSRGTVDRYGYTF